A single sample is the source of the 18 T cell receptor beta chains below, sequenced in a study of shared T cell receptors in the human thymus. Clones were read by immunoSEQ multiplex PCR, and TCRdb kept only the in-frame ones, dropping some. The sample has about 500,000 clones; 75% to 85% are singletons. These same records also appear under a second study, on human thymus T cells.

The specimen was thymocytes. The receptors were sampled from a boy younger than two with a congenital heart defect.

V gene TRBV23-1 combines with J gene TRBJ2-7, with D possibly matching TRBD2 (5 bases). Being an ORF, TRBV23-1 has a function that is uncertain. This CDR3 has 16 amino acids. Trimming removed 6 bases from V and 0 bases from J, with 18 bases in between. The CDR3, as DNA: TGCGCCAGCAGCCCCTTTGTGTGGGAGTTCTCCTACGAGCAGTACTTC. Its protein is CASSPFVWEFSYEQYF.

The genes are TRBV11-2 and TRBJ2-7, with 12 nucleotides matching TRBD2. The germline V gene has CDR1 SGHAT and CDR2 FQNNGV. J was trimmed by 6 bases and V by 0 bases; bases with no gene match: 9. CDR3 length: 17 amino acids. The CDR3 coding sequence is TGTGCCAGCAGCTTAGATCTCCTAGCGGGAGGGCCCCCCGAGCAGTACTTC. Translating it yields CASSLDLLAGGPPEQYF.

The chain uses TRBV4-1 and TRBJ1-3; perhaps TRBD1 as D (5 bases). V dropped 0 bases and J dropped 0 bases, with 12 bases sitting between them. This CDR3 contains 17 residues. Germline V gene lookup returns CDR1 MGHRA and CDR2 YSYEKL. CDR3 sequence reads: CASSQDDDSVSGNTIYF. The DNA of the CDR3 is TGCGCCAGCAGCCAAGATGACGACAGCGTCTCTGGAAACACCATATATTTT.

The rearrangement joins TRBV5-1 to TRBJ2-3, with 10 bases identical to TRBD2. The CDR3 length is 17 residues. Germline CDR1 is SGHRS and CDR2 is YFSETQ. J gave up 1 base and V 3 bases, and 8 bases lay outside the gene matches. As DNA, the CDR3 is TGCGCCAGCAGCTCTGGCCCTAGCGGGAGTGGCACAGATACGCAGTATTTT. It specifies CASSSGPSGSGTDTQYF.

This clone was counted between two and nine times. This sequence joins TRBV10-2 and TRBJ2-1; a weak D match, TRBD1 (6 bases). Germline values: CDR1 WSHSY, CDR2 SAAADI. There are 13 residues in the CDR3. Trimming cost V 4 bases and J 12 bases, with 16 bases left between them. CDR3 region: CASSAGTSGRQFF. CDR3 coding DNA: TGCGCCAGCAGTGCCGGGACATCCGGACGGCAGTTCTTC.

This clone has just one count. V gene TRBV29-1 combines with J gene TRBJ1-2, with TRBD1 matching 12 bases. V shed 6 bases and J 6 bases; nucleotides not matched to a gene: 5. The germline V gene encodes CDR1 SQVTM and CDR2 ANQGSEA. This CDR3 spans 13 amino acids. Here the CDR3 DNA reads TGCAGCGTGGGACAGGGGGCACGGGATGGCTACACCTTC. Translated, it gives CSVGQGARDGYTF.

The chain couples TRBV6-4 to TRBJ2-2; D is possibly TRBD2 (5 bases). The CDR3 has 13 residues. Germline CDR1 reads MRHNA; CDR2 reads SNTAGT. Trimming removed 4 bases at V and 5 bases at J, with 8 bases between. CDR3 sequence (DNA): TGTGCCAGCAGTGCATCGGGGACCGGGGAGCTGTTTTTT. Encoded protein: CASSASGTGELFF.

This clone has more than one count but fewer than ten. The rearrangement joins TRBV25-1 to TRBJ2-3, with a weak D call TRBD2 (7 bases). The length of the CDR3 is 15 residues. V lost 4 bases and J 5 bases, leaving 16 bases between the germline ends. Germline V gene sequence: CDR1 MGHDK, CDR2 SYGVNS. CDR3 loop: CASSAPMGGRDTQYF. The DNA of the CDR3 is TGTGCCAGCAGTGCTCCCATGGGGGGGCGAGATACGCAGTATTTT.

CDR3 sequence (DNA): TGTGCCAGCAGTGACAGGGCCCGCGGGGAAGCGGGAGGGTTTGTGCTCTCCTACGAGCAGTACTTC. Translation gives CASSDRARGEAGGFVLSYEQYF. The genes are TRBV6-4 and TRBJ2-7, with 10 bases fitting TRBD2. This CDR3 region has 22 residues. The germline V gene encodes CDR1 MRHNA and CDR2 SNTAGT. V shed 2 bases and J 0 bases; nucleotides not matched to a gene: 22.

This clone appeared a few times. The chain carries TRBV23-1 and TRBJ2-5, with D hard to call. TRBV23-1 is assigned to the ORF class and has an uncertain function. The length of the CDR3 is 13 residues. Deletions cut 0 bases from V and 5 bases from J, with 7 bases between. CDR3 protein: CASSQSVEETQYF. Here the CDR3 DNA reads TGCGCCAGCAGTCAATCCGTGGAGGAGACCCAGTACTTC.

This clone occurred a few times. The CDR3 sequence: CASSRLAGGPSTGELFF. As DNA, the CDR3 is TGCGCCAGCAGCCGACTAGCGGGAGGGCCGAGCACCGGGGAGCTGTTTTTT. V usage is TRBV10-2 and J usage is TRBJ2-2; 14 bases map to TRBD2. This CDR3 spans 17 amino acids. V lost 6 bases, J lost 4 bases, and 7 bases stayed unmatched. CDR1 is WSHSY, CDR2 SAAADI, per germline.

The chain has TRBV6-5 and TRBJ1-4; 8 positions agree with TRBD1. The junction had 9 bases not matched to a gene; V was cut back by 6 bases and J by 6 bases. The CDR3 length is 15 residues. Germline V gene data show CDR1 as MNHEY and CDR2 as SVGAGI. CDR3: CASSLALDRDEKLFF. CDR3 DNA sequence: TGTGCCAGCAGCCTCGCGCTGGACAGGGATGAAAAACTGTTTTTT.

The count of this clone is one. The chain uses TRBV12-5 and TRBJ2-5; no reliable D call. The DNA end favors TRBJ2-7, so the J call may be wrong. The CDR3 runs to 12 residues. Germline CDR1 and CDR2: LGHNT and FRNRAP. This chain's CDR3 is CASGPQASEQYF. The CDR3 DNA is TGTGCTAGTGGTCCTCAGGCTTCCGAGCAGTACTTC.

The chain is built from TRBV4-1 and TRBJ1-3, with D perhaps TRBD1 (5 bases). Trimming took off 1 base at V and 0 bases at J, with 16 bases between the two ends. This CDR3 region has 18 residues. CDR1 and CDR2 (germline): MGHRA, YSYEKL. DNA of the CDR3: TGCGCCAGCAGCCAAGGCACGGGACTCGCAAACTCTGGAAACACCATATATTTT. Its protein is CASSQGTGLANSGNTIYF.

This clone was seen more than once but under ten times. This sequence joins TRBV10-3 and TRBJ2-6; 9 positions agree with TRBD1. The CDR3 is 15 residues long. The V and J ends lost 2 bases and 10 bases, in that order; junction bases with no gene match: 6. The germline CDR1 and CDR2 sequences are ENHRY and SYGVKD. CDR3 residues: CAISEARDRENVLTF. As DNA, the CDR3 is TGTGCCATCAGTGAGGCTAGGGACAGGGAAAACGTCCTGACTTTC.

This clone has just a few counts. This rearrangement joins TRBV21-1 to TRBJ1-5; no check of the table's D call, TRBD1, against the DNA was made. TRBV21-1 is assigned pseudogene status. The CDR3 length is 14 residues. The CDR3 coding sequence is TGTGCCAGCAGCACCACAGGTCCTGATCAGCCCCAGCATTTT. Protein: CASSTTGPDQPQHF.

The rearrangement links TRBV7-9 to TRBJ1-5; D possibly corresponds to TRBD1 (6 bases). Trimming took off 4 bases at V and 0 bases at J, with 13 bases between the two ends. The CDR3 has 16 amino acids. The V gene's germline CDR1 is SEHNR and CDR2 FQNEAQ (reference sequence). Here the CDR3 DNA reads TGTGCCAGCAGCTCGACAGGTTCTTATAGCAATCAGCCCCAGCATTTT. This sequence encodes CASSSTGSYSNQPQHF. The variable domain in full, completed from reference TRBV7-9 and TRBJ1-5, reads DTGVSQNPRHKITKRGQNVTFRCDPISEHNRLYWYRQTLGQGPEFLTYFQNEAQLEKSRLLSDRFSAERPKGSFSTLEIQRTEQGDSAMYLCASSSTGSYSNQPQHFGDGTRLSIL.

The genes are TRBV27 and TRBJ2-1; TRBD2 matches at 7 bases. V shed 8 bases, J shed 7 bases, and the junction held 14 bases outside the gene matches. The CDR3 totals 15 residues. In germline, CDR1 is MNHEY, CDR2 SMNVEV (reference sequence). The chain's CDR3 is CASGPGEGSGNEQFF. CDR3 bases: TGTGCCAGCGGCCCTGGGGAGGGGTCTGGAAATGAGCAGTTCTTC.